The clone carrying this T cell receptor beta chain qualifies as medium-sized. Its antigen remains unidentified. Single TCR cDNA molecules each had their own unique molecular identifier. TCRdb called the 5' RACE reads again in MiXCR, with one record for every CDR3 protein. The data contain about 2,600 distinct CDR3 sequences, 7.4% of them singletons. The sample comes from a study of spatial heterogeneity in lung cancer. Study-level results: Expanded intratumoral alpha and beta TCR counts tracked tumor mutation counts.

The time point here: sample taken at primary tumor resection. The donor population consisted of 72 patients with untreated, early-stage non-small cell lung cancer. Unsorted whole RNA from tumor, nontumor lung or frozen PBMC underwent sequencing. The CDR3 covers 15 residues. The ends lost 2 bases at V and 0 bases at J; junction bases unmatched: 4. Per the germline V gene, CDR1 is SGHRS and CDR2 is YFSETQ. The sequence came from a female donor with early-stage non-small cell lung cancer. This chain connects TRBV5-1 to TRBJ2-7; 8 positions agree with TRBD1. The specimen comprised lung tumor tissue, sampled at surgery. CDR3 DNA sequence: TGCGCCAGCAGCTTTGGGACAGGACCCTCCTACGAGCAGTACTTC. Encoded protein: CASSFGTGPSYEQYF.